Each of the 12 T cell receptor beta chains below was sequenced from the same sample in a study of OX40 agonist ivuxolimab in advanced cancers. The method behind the library was the immunoSEQ multiplex PCR assay. Entries here come from immuneACCESS through TCRdb and include only in-frame sequences with V and J called. Some clones fail to appear in such tables; in the studies checked, an unresolved V gene covers under half of the shortfall, and the cause of the remainder is unknown. The sample profile shows about 98,000 clones; roughly nine tenths of them were found once. Jointly, the top ten make up 0.5% of the sample. Here the sequenced sample was CD4+ or CD8+ T cells sorted from blood, taken in a trial of the OX40 agonist ivuxolimab. These receptor sequences come from an adult with an advanced solid tumor such as melanoma, head and neck, liver or kidney cancer.

V gene TRBV5-1 combines with J gene TRBJ2-2; D uncertain. This CDR3 is built from 13 residues. Germline V gene data show CDR1 as SGHRS and CDR2 as YFSETQ. The V end was cut by 4 bases, the J end by 9 bases, with 13 bases between. The CDR3 here is CASSITHLRELFF. The CDR3 coding sequence is TGCGCCAGCAGCATAACCCATTTAAGGGAGCTGTTTTTT.

The V and J genes are TRBV10-3 and TRBJ1-1; weak D call: TRBD1 (5 bases). CDR3 length: 14 amino acids. Per the germline V gene, CDR1 is ENHRY and CDR2 is SYGVKD. Trimming took off 6 bases at V and 2 bases at J, with 13 bases between the two ends. CDR3 nucleotide sequence: TGTGCCATCAGCCCGGGGACCGTTAACACTGAAGCTTTCTTT. Translation: CAISPGTVNTEAFF.

The V and J genes are TRBV6-6 and TRBJ2-3; no clear D gene. This CDR3 has 13 residues. V lost 5 bases, J lost 2 bases, and 8 bases lay in between. Germline loops: CDR1 MNHNY, CDR2 SVGAGI (reference sequence). CDR3 residues: CASSRPPTDTQYF. In DNA form, the CDR3 reads TGTGCCAGCAGTAGACCCCCCACAGATACGCAGTATTTT.

The CDR3 reads CASSEAGGGNTEAFF. The CDR3 bases are TGTGCCAGCAGTGAAGCAGGTGGAGGGAACACTGAAGCTTTCTTT. This chain uses TRBV6-1 with TRBJ1-1; no definite D call. Trimming removed 0 bases at V and 1 base at J, with 9 bases between. CDR3 length equals 15 residues. Germline V CDR1 and CDR2: MNHNS, SASEGT.

The chain couples TRBV15 to TRBJ1-1; no firm D call. Trimming shortened V by 2 bases and J by 2 bases, and 9 bases separated the two germline ends. The CDR3 runs to 14 residues. The germline V gene encodes CDR1 LNHNV and CDR2 YYDKDF (reference sequence). In nucleotides, the CDR3 is TGTGCCACCAGCAGATGGGAGGGAAACACTGAAGCTTTCTTT. Protein: CATSRWEGNTEAFF. The full variable domain, rest sourced from reference TRBV15 and TRBJ1-1, is DAMVIQNPRYQVTQFGKPVTLSCSQTLNHNVMYWYQQKSSQAPKLLFHYYDKDFNNEADTPDNFQSRRPNTSFCFLDIRSPGLGDTAMYLCATSRWEGNTEAFFGQGTRLTVV.

J is TRBJ1-2 and V is TRBV5-1, with no clear D. V lost 4 bases and J 4 bases, leaving 17 bases between the germline ends. The CDR3 sequence is 15 residues long. Per germline, CDR1 SGHRS and CDR2 YFSETQ. CDR3 protein: CASSPLPPASYGYTF. Written as DNA, the CDR3 is TGCGCCAGCAGCCCCCTCCCTCCCGCTAGCTATGGCTACACCTTC.

Worth noting for this clone: Here the CDR3 omits its conserved ending phenylalanine or tryptophan, so a read error is the likely source. Other DNA sequences in this sample translate to the same CDR3. The chain is built from TRBV14 and TRBJ1-6, with D hard to call. Germline V lookup: CDR1 SGHDN, CDR2 FVKESK. The CDR3 loop spans 14 amino acids. For the CDR3, the DNA is TGTGCCAGTAGCCAAGGGAGGGAGTATTCACCCCTCCACCTT. Protein sequence: CASSQGREYSPLHL.

This clone has more than one count but fewer than ten. The chain is built from TRBV5-6 and TRBJ2-7, with D hard to call. Trimming removed 4 bases at V and 4 bases at J, with 15 bases between. CDR3 length: 14 amino acids. Germline V gives CDR1 SGHDT, CDR2 YYEEEE. CDR3 DNA sequence: TGTGCCAGCAGCGACTTGGATCGATCATACGAGCAGTACTTC. It codes for CASSDLDRSYEQYF.

The V gene is TRBV29-1, the J gene TRBJ1-2, with 7 bases lining up with TRBD1. CDR3 length: 14 amino acids. J was trimmed by 2 bases and V by 6 bases; bases with no gene match: 9. Germline lookup yields CDR1 SQVTM and CDR2 ANQGSEA. In nucleotides, the CDR3 is TGCAGCGTCTCCGGGGACAGTTCCAACTATGGCTACACCTTC. Protein sequence: CSVSGDSSNYGYTF. Based on the CDR3 plus reference TRBV29-1 and TRBJ1-2, the full variable domain is SAVISQKPSRDICQRGTSLTIQCQVDSQVTMMFWYRQQPGQSLTLIATANQGSEATYESGFVIDKFPISRPNLTFSTLTVSNMSPEDSSIYLCSVSGDSSNYGYTFGSGTRLTVV.

The chain combines TRBV4-3 with TRBJ2-3; D remains unclear. V was pared by 0 bases and J by 6 bases, with 7 bases between. Germline V CDR1 and CDR2: LGHNA, YSLEER. The CDR3 has 13 amino acids. Written as DNA, the CDR3 is TGCGCCAGCAGCCAAGAAGGTTCGGATACGCAGTATTTT. Encoded protein: CASSQEGSDTQYF.

The chain combines TRBV18 with TRBJ1-2; D is ambiguous. The CDR3 covers 13 residues. Trimming removed 6 bases at V and 8 bases at J, with 16 bases between. Germline V gives CDR1 KGHSH, CDR2 LQKENI. CDR3 sequence: CASSLEREGGYTF. DNA of the CDR3: TGTGCCAGCTCTCTGGAGAGGGAGGGCGGCTACACCTTC.

Details on this clone: This specimen includes other DNA sequences encoding the same CDR3. The chain joins TRBV2 to TRBJ2-5; 9 bases are shared with TRBD1. The V gene's germline CDR1 is SNHLY and CDR2 FYNNEI. V gave up 4 bases and J gave up 5 bases; unmatched junction bases: 2. This CDR3 contains 13 residues. The CDR3 DNA is TGTGCCAGCAGTGGACAGGGGGGCGAGACCCAGTACTTC. It yields the protein CASSGQGGETQYF. Full variable domain (missing parts from reference TRBV2 and TRBJ2-5): EPEVTQTPSHQVTQMGQEVILRCVPISNHLYFYWYRQILGQKVEFLVSFYNNEISEKSEIFDDQFSVERPDGSNFTLKIRSTKLEDSAMYFCASSGQGGETQYFGPGTRLLVL.